This T cell receptor (beta chain) was documented in a study of blood T cell repertoires in COVID-19. In the study overall: Collection of acute and convalescent COVID-19 samples took place in the United States, Italy and Spain.

Donors in Cohort 3 who had recovered were those with two negative PCRs, healthcare professional clearance, or resolution of their symptoms. Produced via immunoSEQ multiplex PCR; TCRdb's table is partial and in-frame only. The sample holds some 320,000 clones, 90% seen once. CDR1 is SGHAT, CDR2 FQNNGV, per germline. The ends lost 5 bases at V and 4 bases at J; junction bases unmatched: 8. The CDR3 has 15 residues. This TCR was sampled from a man aged 60 to 69 who had recovered from COVID-19. The sample consisted of PBMCs or T cells enriched from blood (not recorded which). The V gene is TRBV11-2, the J gene TRBJ1-3, with 7 nucleotides matching TRBD1. The CDR3 loop reads CASSIQGSAGNTIYF. The DNA of the CDR3 is TGTGCCAGCAGCATACAGGGGAGCGCCGGAAACACCATATATTTT.